This T cell receptor (beta chain) comes out of a study of shared clonotypes between healthy human individuals. About the study: Serving as donors were two women and three men, whose ages spanned 18 to 49. Broader study findings: The sampled material consisted only of blood, and tissue repertoires are likely to differ.

A note on this clone: Its specificity is unknown.

An assay was performed, and its level was deep. On ten immunoSEQ deep assay plates, unsorted PBMC DNA was sequenced. Data came from immunoSEQ multiplex PCR; TCRdb stores just in-frame clones and leaves some out. The data contain 450,000 to 650,000 clones, around 80% of them seen just once; the ten biggest clones take up 12%. Germline V gene sequence: CDR1 SQVTM, CDR2 ANQGSEA. This CDR3 is built from 18 residues. Trimming pared 3 bases from V and 6 bases from J, leaving 27 bases between. The V call is TRBV29-1, the J call TRBJ2-1, with D perhaps TRBD2 (6 bases). Source material: PBMCs. The TCR was taken from a woman aged 40 to 55 in good health. Some clones in this sample may be carry-over from other donors' samples. The CDR3 nucleotides read TGCAGCGTTGAGCCCCCTCTTGCGGTGGGAGGAGTCAGCAATGAGCAGTTCTTC. It yields the protein CSVEPPLAVGGVSNEQFF.